The 16 T cell receptor beta chains given below trace back to one sample, sequenced in a study of shared clonotypes between healthy human individuals. The table came from immunoSEQ multiplex PCR; TCRdb's copy has only in-frame clones and leaves some out. The table includes about 2.4 million clones, under 95% detected once. The sample consisted of naive CD4+ T cells from PBMCs. The subset is: CD45RA+ positively selected. These TCRs come from a man younger than 35 in good health. Some clones in this sample may be carry-over from other donors' samples.

This chain connects TRBV27 to TRBJ2-1, with 8 bases matching TRBD2. The germline V gene encodes CDR1 MNHEY and CDR2 SMNVEV (reference sequence). The CDR3 length is 17 residues. V lost 2 bases to trimming and J lost 9 bases; unmatched junction nucleotides: 15. Here the CDR3 reads CASSLIPLGTRLSEQFF. CDR3 sequence (DNA): TGTGCCAGCAGTTTAATCCCTTTGGGGACTAGGCTCTCTGAGCAGTTCTTC.

The rearrangement links TRBV11-2 to TRBJ2-5; 12 nucleotides agree with TRBD2. Trimming at V came to 5 bases and at J to 5 bases, leaving 6 bases not matched to a gene. The CDR3 runs to 15 residues. Germline V gene data show CDR1 as SGHAT and CDR2 as FQNNGV. CDR3 in amino acids: CASSGLAGGPETQYF. CDR3 nucleotide sequence: TGTGCCAGCAGCGGCCTAGCGGGAGGGCCGGAGACCCAGTACTTC.

The chain has TRBV7-8 and TRBJ2-7; 16 bases map to TRBD2. In germline, CDR1 is SGHVS, CDR2 FQNEAQ. The CDR3 totals 17 residues. Losses at the gene ends were 5 bases for V and 5 bases for J; bases not matched to a gene: 9. CDR3 region: CASSPGTSGRAINEQYF. The CDR3, as DNA: TGTGCCAGCAGCCCCGGGACTAGCGGGAGGGCCATCAACGAGCAGTACTTC.

J is TRBJ2-5 and V is TRBV7-9; 8 bases align to TRBD2. CDR1 SEHNR and CDR2 FQNEAQ come from the germline V gene (reference sequence). J gave up 0 bases and V 5 bases, and 8 bases lay outside the gene matches. The CDR3 is 16 residues long. The CDR3 reads CASSRASGQYQETQYF. The DNA of the CDR3 is TGTGCCAGCAGCCGAGCTAGCGGGCAGTACCAAGAGACCCAGTACTTC.

V is TRBV7-9 and J is TRBJ2-7; TRBD2 matches at 11 bases. CDR1 SEHNR and CDR2 FQNEAQ come from the germline V gene (reference sequence). This CDR3 comprises 15 residues. V lost 5 bases to trimming and J lost 2 bases; unmatched junction nucleotides: 5. CDR3 in DNA: TGTGCCAGCAGCCTTCCTAGCGGGGGGACCTACGAGCAGTACTTC. Translated, it gives CASSLPSGGTYEQYF.

The chain uses TRBV6-1 and TRBJ1-2, with 7 bases aligning to TRBD1. Germline assignment: CDR1 MNHNS and CDR2 SASEGT. J gave up 8 bases and V 7 bases, and 16 bases lay outside the gene matches. The CDR3 extends over 15 amino acids. In DNA, the CDR3 is TGTGCCAGCAACCCTTCCGAGACAGGGAGCCGAGGCTACACCTTC. Translated, it gives CASNPSETGSRGYTF.

V is TRBV6-5 and J is TRBJ2-3, with 10 positions matching TRBD2. Germline trimming cut 7 bases from V and 5 bases from J; bases unmatched to any gene: 9. CDR3 length: 15 amino acids. Looked up from germline, CDR1 is MNHEY and CDR2 is SVGAGI. CDR3 protein: CASKAGGPGGDTQYF. The CDR3 DNA reads TGTGCCAGCAAAGCGGGAGGGCCGGGGGGAGATACGCAGTATTTT.

The chain is built from TRBV2 and TRBJ1-5; D perhaps matches TRBD1 (5 bases). Germline V gene sequence: CDR1 SNHLY, CDR2 FYNNEI. The CDR3 totals 13 residues. Trimming took off 8 bases at V and 9 bases at J, with 17 bases between the two ends. CDR3 residues: CASGMEGLRPQHF. CDR3 nucleotide sequence: TGTGCCAGCGGGATGGAGGGACTTAGGCCCCAGCATTTT.

CDR3 amino acids: CASSFRTGGDYGYTF. The CDR3, as DNA: TGCGCCAGCAGCTTCAGGACAGGGGGTGACTATGGCTACACCTTC. V and J are TRBV5-1 and TRBJ1-2, with 10 bases lining up with TRBD1. Germline loops: CDR1 SGHRS, CDR2 YFSETQ. Losses at the gene ends were 2 bases for V and 3 bases for J; bases not matched to a gene: 4. CDR3 length: 15 residues. Using reference TRBV5-1 and TRBJ1-2 for the parts outside the CDR3, the full variable domain is KAGVTQTPRYLIKTRGQQVTLSCSPISGHRSVSWYQQTPGQGLQFLFEYFSETQRNKGNFPGRFSGRQFSNSRSEMNVSTLELGDSALYLCASSFRTGGDYGYTFGSGTRLTVV.

This clone was observed once. The chain links TRBV4-1 to TRBJ1-6; D not certain. Germline values: CDR1 MGHRA, CDR2 YSYEKL. The CDR3 totals 15 residues. The V end was cut by 3 bases, the J end by 9 bases, with 15 bases between. CDR3 nucleotide sequence: TGCGCCAGCAGCCAGGCCGGATCGGGTGTTTCACCCCTCCACTTT. It translates to CASSQAGSGVSPLHF.

The chain couples TRBV4-1 to TRBJ2-1, with TRBD2 matching over 15 bases. The junction had 11 bases not matched to a gene; V was cut back by 1 base and J by 1 base. This CDR3 comprises 21 residues. From germline, CDR1 is MGHRA and CDR2 YSYEKL. DNA of the CDR3: TGCGCCAGCAGCCAAGGACTCAGTCCCGGGACTAGCGGGAGGTCCTACAATGAGCAGTTCTTC. This gives the protein CASSQGLSPGTSGRSYNEQFF.

The chain has TRBV20-1 and TRBJ1-2; D remains ambiguous. This CDR3 spans 11 amino acids. Between the trimmed V and J ends, which lost 5 bases and 6 bases, there was a span of 10 bases. Germline V gene lookup returns CDR1 DFQATT and CDR2 SNEGSKA (reference sequence). CDR3 bases: TGCAGTGCTTTTACCGGCCATGGCTACACCTTC. Encoded protein: CSAFTGHGYTF.

The chain uses TRBV7-9 and TRBJ1-1; maybe TRBD1 (5 bases). Germline loops: CDR1 SEHNR, CDR2 FQNEAQ (reference sequence). This CDR3 spans 15 amino acids. V was cut by 5 bases and J by 5 bases, with 18 bases left in between. The CDR3 DNA reads TGTGCCAGCAGCCCTCGGGGGGAGGGCAAAACTGAAGCTTTCTTT. Amino acid sequence: CASSPRGEGKTEAFF.

The chain combines TRBV14 with TRBJ1-3, with TRBD1 matching over 8 bases. Trimming at V came to 1 base and at J to 5 bases, leaving 7 bases not matched to a gene. The CDR3 contains 16 residues. Germline CDR1 is SGHDN and CDR2 is FVKESK. The DNA for the CDR3 is TGTGCCAGCAGCCAAGCAGGGGGCGCATTGCGAAACACCATATATTTT. It translates to CASSQAGGALRNTIYF.

V and J are TRBV7-2 and TRBJ1-1; D unclear. Per germline, CDR1 SGHTA and CDR2 FQGNSA. The V end lost 2 bases, the J end lost 7 bases, and 11 bases lay between the germline ends. The CDR3 consists of 13 residues. The CDR3 region is CASSLRAQVEAFF. The DNA of the CDR3 is TGTGCCAGCAGCTTAAGGGCCCAAGTTGAAGCTTTCTTT.

The chain joins TRBV5-1 to TRBJ2-5; 8 nucleotides match TRBD1. The CDR3 totals 15 residues. The V gene's germline CDR1 is SGHRS and CDR2 YFSETQ. Trimming removed 1 base from V and 3 bases from J; junction bases left unmatched: 5. CDR3 in DNA: TGCGCCAGCAGCTTGTCCGGGACAGGAAAAGAGACCCAGTACTTC. It specifies CASSLSGTGKETQYF.